The T cell receptor (beta chain) under discussion was sequenced for a study of blood T cell repertoires in COVID-19 (TCRdb year 2020). Regarding the study in general: The collaborator samples originated in the United States, Italy and Spain and spanned the acute and convalescent phases of COVID-19. The prospective study material was composed of cDNA or gDNA derived from T cells, B-cell-depleted T cells, or PBMCs. Deeply sampled blood TCRbeta repertoires from subjects exposed to, actively infected with, or recovered from COVID-19 were included in the dataset. The repertoires were released in a freely available public database meant as a resource for research on the immune response to SARS-CoV-2. The samples were drawn from two sources: the first 160 participants of the ongoing ImmuneRACE study, and over 950 subjects contributed by 6 global collaborators. The sample metadata nearly always contained a de-identified subject ID, COVID-19 status, age in years and sex. Where available, HLA class I and class II types were obtained from metadata supplied by the sample provider rather than from assay-based typing. Results and caveats for the whole study, not just this receptor: How much clinical and demographic metadata was included differed by source and by participant, and the metadata was provided uncurated.

Collaborating institutions collected whole blood in K2EDTA tubes following their own protocols. For TCRbeta analysis, collaborator samples were shipped as frozen whole blood, as isolated PBMCs, or as DNA extracted from either sample type. About this clone itself: Its antigen is currently not known. Base qualities are not recorded, but no much larger clone differs from it by a single base.

CDR1 and CDR2, per the germline V gene, are SGDLS and YYNGEE. The junction shows trimming of 4 bases on V and 5 bases on J, and the gene matches do not reach 5 bases of it. Measured from the cysteine to the phenylalanine, the CDR3 is 14 residues long. Just the 42-base CDR3 DNA is kept, in frame starting at base 1. The immunoSEQ Assay, a bias-controlled multiplex PCR, was used to amplify TCRbeta CDR3 regions from genomic DNA. Concerning the study's data processing: The number of nucleated cells in each sample was estimated by amplification of reference gene primers within the assay. Sequence reads were collapsed and filtered to measure the absolute abundance of every unique TCRbeta CDR3 rearrangement. For each sample, productive Simpson clonality was calculated as the square root of Simpson's diversity index over productive rearrangements. The table was pulled from immuneACCESS by TCRdb, which kept in-frame rearrangements only. Such tables lose some clones; where checked, under half of the loss comes from unresolved V genes, and the rest has no known cause. V and J calls and clone size are given by that table; D and trimming were obtained from the DNA. This sample gives roughly 87,000 clones in total; approximately 92% of them show up just once. The top ten clonotypes cover more than 4.5% of the sample.

The sequenced material came from peripheral blood. This chain is built from TRBV9 and TRBJ2-3; TRBD2 agrees with 9 junctional bases. This sequence was found in a woman of 80 years or more with active COVID-19. The nucleotide sequence reads TGTGCCAGCAGCTTAGGACTAGCGCTAGATACGCAGTATTTT. The translation is CASSLGLALDTQYF.